This entry describes one T cell receptor beta chain. A few counts support this clonotype. What this receptor recognizes is not known. The sample holds no much larger clone one base away, and base qualities are not on file. The entry originates in a study of regulatory T cells in long-lasting Graves disease (dated by TCRdb to the early 2020s). Some background on the complete study: Persistent Graves' disease meant more than 5 years of antithyroid drug treatment with TSH receptor autoantibodies that stayed positive. Peripheral blood TCR sequencing and RNA sequencing compared persistent Graves' disease patients with newly diagnosed Graves' disease patients. In the clinical cohort, patients with persistent Graves' disease had used antithyroid drugs for an average of approximately eleven years. The study was registered as a clinical trial and conducted in China. A total of about 33 samples underwent TCR sequencing: about 13 from persistent and roughly 20 from newly diagnosed Graves' disease patients. The investigation overall reported the following: Preferential use of TRBV28, TRBJ1-2 and TRBJ2-5 was observed in persistent disease, whereas TRBV20-1 and TRBJ2-1 were favored in newly diagnosed disease. The study examined only peripheral blood because the primary lesion, thyroid tissue, could not be accessed. Compared with newly diagnosed patients, patients with persistent Graves' disease had lower TCR Shannon entropy and fewer highly expanded clones, which suggests clonal expansion. The authors acknowledged the small sample size as a limitation that may reduce accuracy. Sequencing and analysis were restricted to the TCR beta chain. Patients with persistent disease shared more public clonotypes (about 3,000) than newly diagnosed patients did (more than 900).

The library was prepared using multiplex PCR. Sequencing took place on an Illumina HiSeq 4000. TCR beta libraries were built with iRepertoire HTBI primers and Arm-PCR amplification of CDR3 regions. Gel purification was performed on PCR products prior to sequencing. The original pipeline was this. Gene usage analysis of CDR3 amino acid clonotypes used the approximately 62 TRBV and about 15 TRBJ segments found across samples. COPE and FqMerger were used to merge filtered high-quality paired reads into contigs. Contigs were aligned with BLAST to IMGT TRBV, TRBD and TRBJ reference genes, and CDR3 was defined per IMGT. Clonotypes above 0.1% frequency were classified as highly expanded clones. Repertoire diversity was measured by Shannon entropy, and V-J evenness by the Gini coefficient. A clonotype was considered public if more than one individual shared it. TCRdb took the public reads, trimmed them with fastp at Q25, ran MiXCR for clone calling and kept in-frame beta chains. Each CDR3 protein appears once, grouped with its most common genes and DNA. What appears here as the V and J calls and clone size reflects TCRdb's work, not the paper's. In all, the sample holds approximately 400,000 distinct CDR3 sequences, and less than 25% of those were seen once. The top ten clones comprise around 21% of the sample.

CDR1 and CDR2 were assigned from the germline V gene as SGHDT and YYEEEE. V loses 2 bases of germline sequence and J loses 1 base, and the interval between the two ends is 12 bases. The CDR3 runs 15 amino acids, cysteine and phenylalanine included. The entry retains the CDR3 DNA only, 45 bases that are in frame from base 1. The time point label of this sample denotes: persistent/refractory GD, antithyroid drugs over 5 years with positive TRAb. RNA was extracted from PBMCs in TRIzol for both TCR sequencing and RNA sequencing. Graves' disease was diagnosed according to American Thyroid Association guidelines. The patients came from an endocrinology department in Xi'an, China. Each patient gave roughly 8.4 milliliters of peripheral blood, collected in an EDTA anticoagulant tube. PBMCs were isolated by Ficoll Paque Plus density gradient separation without further T cell sorting. An Agilent 2100 Bioanalyzer and agarose gel were used to assess RNA quality, and a NanoDrop 2000 was used to measure RNA concentration.

The receptor comes from a female donor with Graves disease. The chain was built from TRBV5-6 and TRBJ1-1, with a tentative D gene TRBD1 over 6 matching bases. Sequencing was performed on peripheral blood mononuclear cells (PBMCs), taken when the disease was refractory, from a patient treated with antithyroid drugs. The DNA reads as follows: TGTGCCAGCAGCTTATTCGACAGGCCGAACACTGAAGCTTTCTTT. It is translated as CASSLFDRPNTEAFF.